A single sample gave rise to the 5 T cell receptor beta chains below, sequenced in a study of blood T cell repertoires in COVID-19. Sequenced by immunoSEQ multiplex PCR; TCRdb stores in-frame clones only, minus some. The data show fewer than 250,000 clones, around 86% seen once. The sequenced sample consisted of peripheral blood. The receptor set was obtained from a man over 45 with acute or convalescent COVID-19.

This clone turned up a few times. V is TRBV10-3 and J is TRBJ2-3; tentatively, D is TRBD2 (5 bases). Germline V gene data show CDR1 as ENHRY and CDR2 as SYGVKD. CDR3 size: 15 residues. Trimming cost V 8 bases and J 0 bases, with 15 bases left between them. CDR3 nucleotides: TGTGCCATCGGCGGACTGATCACTAGCACAGATACGCAGTATTTT. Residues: CAIGGLITSTDTQYF.

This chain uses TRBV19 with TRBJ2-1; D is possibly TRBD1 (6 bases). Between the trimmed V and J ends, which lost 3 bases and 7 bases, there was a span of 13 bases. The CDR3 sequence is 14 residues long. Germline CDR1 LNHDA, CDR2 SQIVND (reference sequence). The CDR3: CASSILDRTNEQFF. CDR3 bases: TGTGCCAGTAGTATCCTTGACAGGACGAATGAGCAGTTCTTC.

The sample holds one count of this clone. CDR3 in amino acids: CASSLLGQMNEQYF. In DNA, the CDR3 is TGTGCCAGCAGCTTACTGGGACAGATGAACGAGCAGTACTTC. The V gene is TRBV7-2, the J gene TRBJ2-7; 7 bases align to TRBD1. V shed 2 bases, J shed 5 bases, and the junction held 6 bases outside the gene matches. The CDR3 is 14 amino acids. Per the germline V gene, CDR1 is SGHTA and CDR2 is FQGNSA.

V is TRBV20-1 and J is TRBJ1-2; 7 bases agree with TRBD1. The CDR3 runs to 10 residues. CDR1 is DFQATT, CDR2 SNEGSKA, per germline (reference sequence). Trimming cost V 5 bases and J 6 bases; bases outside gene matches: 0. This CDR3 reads CSAGTDGYTF. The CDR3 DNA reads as TGCAGTGCTGGGACAGATGGCTACACCTTC.

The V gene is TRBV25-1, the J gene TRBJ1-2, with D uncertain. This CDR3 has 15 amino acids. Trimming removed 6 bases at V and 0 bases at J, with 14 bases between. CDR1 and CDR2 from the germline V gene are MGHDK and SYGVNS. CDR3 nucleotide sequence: TGTGCCAGCAGGGCTCTTAACAGTCCTAACTATGGCTACACCTTC. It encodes CASRALNSPNYGYTF.